These 7 T cell receptor beta chains share one sample of origin, sequenced in a study of Tregs in tolerant kidney transplant recipients. Generated by immunoSEQ multiplex PCR, the TCRdb table keeps only in-frame clones and is missing some. The sample includes 110,000 or so clones, almost 95% of them seen just once. The sequencing input was CD4+ T cells from blood. All receptors derive from a human donor in good health.

The chain uses TRBV18 and TRBJ2-1, with 9 bases lining up with TRBD1. CDR3 size: 19 residues. The ends lost 3 bases at V and 0 bases at J; junction bases unmatched: 12. Germline values: CDR1 KGHSH, CDR2 LQKENI. The CDR3 coding sequence is TGTGCCAGCTCACCGAGGACAGGGGCGAGTGTAAGCTCCTACAATGAGCAGTTCTTC. Its translation: CASSPRTGASVSSYNEQFF.

In its sample, this clone was seen a few times. The chain employs TRBV5-5 and TRBJ1-5; a weak D match, TRBD1 (6 bases). This CDR3 is 13 amino acids long. Germline CDR1 and CDR2: SGHKS and YYEKEE (reference sequence). Between the trimmed V and J ends, which lost 5 bases and 8 bases, there was a span of 14 bases. The CDR3 loop reads CASRKQGDEPQHF. In DNA form, the CDR3 reads TGTGCCAGCAGAAAACAGGGTGATGAGCCCCAGCATTTT.

This chain uses TRBV6-5 with TRBJ2-5; TRBD1 aligns across 8 bases. The CDR3 sequence is 13 residues long. Germline V CDR1 and CDR2: MNHEY, SVGAGI. The V and J ends lost 6 bases and 4 bases, in that order; junction bases with no gene match: 4. In DNA, the CDR3 is TGTGCCAGCAGGACAGGGGCCGGAGAGACCCAGTACTTC. Its translation: CASRTGAGETQYF.

The chain employs TRBV7-2 and TRBJ2-1, with D uncertain. V was cut by 1 base and J by 9 bases, with 13 bases left in between. There are 14 residues in the CDR3. Germline V gives CDR1 SGHTA, CDR2 FQGNSA. The DNA of the CDR3 is TGTGCCAGCAGCTTAGTCGGTAGCTACGGTGAGCAGTTCTTC. The encoded protein is CASSLVGSYGEQFF.

This clone was detected a few times. In the same sample, other DNA sequences code for this CDR3. The rearrangement uses TRBV5-1 and TRBJ2-5; D remains unclear. Deletions cut 2 bases from V and 3 bases from J, with 5 bases between. This CDR3 contains 12 residues. CDR1 and CDR2 (germline): SGHRS, YFSETQ. CDR3 protein: CASSFGEETQYF. The CDR3 DNA sequence: TGCGCCAGCAGCTTCGGAGAAGAGACCCAGTACTTC. Supplemented by reference TRBV5-1 and TRBJ2-5, the full variable domain reads KAGVTQTPRYLIKTRGQQVTLSCSPISGHRSVSWYQQTPGQGLQFLFEYFSETQRNKGNFPGRFSGRQFSNSRSEMNVSTLELGDSALYLCASSFGEETQYFGPGTRLLVL.

CDR3 region: CASSPLQGTGLTEAFF. The CDR3 DNA follows: TGTGCCAGCTCACCACTACAAGGGACAGGGTTAACTGAAGCTTTCTTT. The rearrangement uses TRBV18 and TRBJ1-1, with TRBD1 identical over 9 bases. After removal of 1 base from V and 5 bases from J, the junction contained 8 bases not matched to a gene. Germline CDR1 and CDR2: KGHSH and LQKENI. CDR3 size: 16 residues.

The chain employs TRBV5-1 and TRBJ2-7; the D gene could be TRBD1 or TRBD2 (5 bases each). Germline CDR1 reads SGHRS; CDR2 reads YFSETQ. The length of the CDR3 is 15 residues. Trimming removed 3 bases at V and 1 base at J, with 14 bases between. The CDR3, as DNA: TGCGCCAGCAGCTACTCCGGGACCGAGTCCTACGAGCAGTACTTC. This gives the protein CASSYSGTESYEQYF.